These T cell receptor beta chains were read from a single sample in a study of radiotherapy plus CTLA-4 blockade in lung cancer. Profiled with immunoSEQ multiplex PCR; TCRdb holds only in-frame clones, not every one. This table has approximately 98,000 clones, around 86% appearing once. The sequences come from peripheral blood, collected from a patient treated with radiotherapy plus ipilimumab. These receptors all stem from a human donor with non-small cell lung cancer who had a partial response to radiotherapy plus ipilimumab. Each CDR3 is given with its conserved first and last residue. A D gene is named only where the DNA matches it firmly. Clone size is stated in some rows and not others, as once, few, many or a class when expanded.

NA | NA | TRBJ2-3 | TRBV9 | TGTGCCAGCAGCGTAGGGGGCTGGAGCACAGATACGCAGTATTTT | CASSVGGWSTDTQYF
NA | NA | TRBJ2-7 | TRBV7-8 | TGTGCCAGCAGCTTAGCAGAGAGTGGGCAGGCCTACGAGCAGTACTTC | CASSLAESGQAYEQYF
TRBD2 | once | TRBJ2-3 | TRBV5-6 | TGTGCCAGCAGCTTGGGTAGCGGGAAGGTAGATACGCAGTATTTT | CASSLGSGKVDTQYF
TRBD1 | NA | TRBJ1-6 | TRBV2 | TGTGCCAGCAGTACGGGACAGGGTTTTTCACCCCTCCACTTT | CASSTGQGFSPLHF
TRBD1 | NA | TRBJ1-1 | TRBV2 | TGTGCCAGCAGTGAAAGCAGGGGGCGAAAGGCTGAAGCTTTCTTT | CASSESRGRKAEAFF
TRBD2 | NA | TRBJ2-1 | TRBV7-2 | TGTGCCAGCAGCTACACTAGCGGGGGAAACAATGAGCAGTTCTTC | CASSYTSGGNNEQFF
NA | few | TRBJ2-6 | TRBV2 | TGTGCCAGCAGGTGGACAGCCTCCGTCCTGACTTTC | CASRWTASVLTF
TRBD1 | NA | TRBJ1-5 | TRBV2 | TGTGCCAGCAGTGGTCGGGGGCAGGGGGGCAATCAGCCCCAGCATTTT | CASSGRGQGGNQPQHF
TRBD1 | NA | TRBJ2-5 | TRBV5-1 | TGCGCCAGCAGCTTGCCAAACAGGGGGGAGACCCAGTACTTC | CASSLPNRGETQYF
NA | NA | TRBJ2-7 | TRBV15 | TGTGCCACCAGCAGAGATAGCTACGAGCAGTACTTC | CATSRDSYEQYF
NA | NA | TRBJ2-3 | TRBV18 | TGTGCCAGCTCACCACGCGACGGGAGCACAGATACGCAGTATTTT | CASSPRDGSTDTQYF
NA | NA | TRBJ2-5 | TRBV18 | TGTGCCAGCTCACCACCGGAGGGGGGGGAGACCCAGTACTTC | CASSPPEGGETQYF
TRBD1 | few | TRBJ2-3 | TRBV5-4 | TGTGCCAGCAGCGGTACAGGGGGAGATACGCAGTATTTT | CASSGTGGDTQYF
NA | few | TRBJ2-5 | TRBV7-2 | TGTGCCAGCAGCTTAGAGTCAGGAACCCAAGAGACCCAGTACTTC | CASSLESGTQETQYF
NA | NA | TRBJ1-1 | TRBV10-3 | TGTGCCATCAGTGAGAGGAGTAACACTGAAGCTTTCTTT | CAISERSNTEAFF